Below, 9 T cell receptor beta chains from the same sample are listed, as sequenced in a study of PD-L1 blockade in urothelial cancer. Only in-frame clones appear in the TCRdb table, and some are missing; sequencing was by immunoSEQ multiplex PCR. The sample consists of tens of thousands of clones, 82% of them appearing once. The sample was PBMCs, taken around atezolizumab (anti-PD-L1) treatment. These receptor sequences come from a man between 65 and 85 years old with urothelial cancer.

The V and J genes are TRBV5-8 and TRBJ2-7; 9 bases are a match to TRBD1. The CDR3 consists of 15 residues. Per germline, CDR1 SGHTS and CDR2 YDEGEE. V shed 4 bases and J 3 bases; nucleotides not matched to a gene: 8. Written as DNA, the CDR3 is TGTGCCAGCAGCGGAGGGACAGGGTGGGACTACGAGCAGTACTTC. Translating gives CASSGGTGWDYEQYF.

This chain connects TRBV4-2 to TRBJ2-5, with 14 bases that match TRBD2. Losses at the gene ends were 1 base for V and 2 bases for J; bases not matched to a gene: 3. From germline, CDR1 is LGHNA and CDR2 YNFKEQ. The CDR3 sequence is 17 residues long. Here the CDR3 reads CASSQGLAGGTQETQYF. The CDR3 region has the DNA TGTGCCAGCAGCCAAGGACTAGCGGGGGGGACTCAAGAGACCCAGTACTTC.

The chain joins TRBV15 to TRBJ1-3; D perhaps matches TRBD1 (5 bases). Germline V gene sequence: CDR1 LNHNV, CDR2 YYDKDF (reference sequence). Trimming removed 4 bases from V and 0 bases from J, with 13 bases in between. CDR3 length equals 16 residues. The CDR3 DNA reads as TGTGCCACCAGCAATAGACAGATAAGCTCTGGAAACACCATATATTTT. This encodes CATSNRQISSGNTIYF.

The J gene is TRBJ2-7, the V gene TRBV10-1, with D possibly being TRBD2 (7 bases). This CDR3 contains 16 residues. Germline V gives CDR1 WNHNN, CDR2 SYGVQD (reference sequence). V shed 8 bases and J shed 6 bases, with 26 bases lying between them. For the CDR3, the DNA is TGCGCCAGCTCATCCGGAACAGGGAGGGACCTCGGCGAGCAGTACTTC. Its translation: CASSSGTGRDLGEQYF.

The chain links TRBV5-4 to TRBJ2-1; 10 bases fit TRBD2. Germline CDR1 is SGHNT and CDR2 is YYREEE (reference sequence). The CDR3 is 15 residues long. V was clipped by 5 bases and J by 6 bases; unmatched bases: 8. The CDR3 loop is CASSQASGGLNEQFF. The CDR3 DNA sequence: TGTGCCAGCAGTCAAGCTAGCGGGGGACTCAATGAGCAGTTCTTC.

V gene TRBV5-1 combines with J gene TRBJ2-5, with D uncertain. This CDR3 comprises 13 residues. V was clipped by 1 base and J by 5 bases, with 9 bases between them. Germline V gene lookup returns CDR1 SGHRS and CDR2 YFSETQ. CDR3 in DNA: TGCGCCAGCAGCTTGTCGTTGGCTGAGACCCAGTACTTC. Translation: CASSLSLAETQYF.

J is TRBJ2-3 and V is TRBV27; possibly TRBD1 for D (6 bases). Trimming pared 8 bases from V and 6 bases from J, leaving 15 bases between. Per the germline V gene, CDR1 is MNHEY and CDR2 is SMNVEV (reference sequence). The CDR3 length is 13 residues. CDR3 nucleotides: TGTGCCAGCGTACAACAGGGTACGGATACGCAGTATTTT. It translates to CASVQQGTDTQYF.

This rearrangement joins TRBV5-1 to TRBJ2-3; 8 nucleotides agree with TRBD1. With 5 bases clipped from V and 4 bases from J, the junction kept 9 bases outside the gene matches. Germline V gives CDR1 SGHRS, CDR2 YFSETQ. The CDR3 consists of 15 residues. CDR3 protein: CASSRTGRPADTQYF. CDR3 sequence (DNA): TGCGCCAGCAGTCGGACAGGGAGGCCGGCAGATACGCAGTATTTT.

The genes are TRBV6-5 and TRBJ1-2; no clear D. Germline assignment: CDR1 MNHEY and CDR2 SVGAGI. Trimming stripped 7 bases from V and 4 bases from J, with 16 bases between. The CDR3 has 14 residues. CDR3 in amino acids: CASNLPGNLYGYTF. The DNA of the CDR3 is TGTGCCAGCAACCTTCCGGGAAACCTCTATGGCTACACCTTC.